This TCR beta chain was captured by sequencing in a study of blood T cells in healthy people across ages. Combining a sample-barcoded 5' primer with a J-beta primer mix, a second PCR ran for 7 to 11 cycles. A tag from a template-switch adaptor with 12 random nucleotides marked each cDNA molecule. At least 3 million CDR3-containing paired-end reads were obtained per sample. TCRdb ran MiXCR on the 5' RACE reads and lists one entry per CDR3 protein. The table lists around 580,000 distinct CDR3 sequences, 40% to 50% of them singletons. Sequencing was performed on blood. The clonotype originates from a man older than 75 in good health.

The CDR3 is CSARVAGENYGYTF. CDR3 in DNA: TGCAGTGCTAGAGTCGCGGGGGAGAACTATGGCTACACCTTC. V is TRBV20-1 and J is TRBJ1-2, with D tentatively TRBD1 (5 bases). CDR1 and CDR2 (germline): DFQATT, SNEGSKA (reference sequence). Trimming removed 1 base at V and 2 bases at J, with 11 bases between. The CDR3 extends over 14 amino acids.